This T cell receptor beta chain came from a study of technical replicates of blood from several donors. Sequenced by immunoSEQ multiplex PCR; TCRdb stores in-frame clones only, minus some. The repertoire holds under 100,000 clones, with 95% as singletons. The specimen sequenced was T cells isolated from PBMCs. The TCR comes from a human donor in good health.

CDR3 DNA: TGTGCCAGCAGCTTAAACAGGGTAATGAACACTGAAGCTTTCTTT. It encodes CASSLNRVMNTEAFF. This sequence joins TRBV7-3 and TRBJ1-1, with D maybe TRBD1 (6 bases). CDR1 and CDR2 from the germline V gene are SGHTA and FQGTGA. Trimming stripped 1 base from V and 0 bases from J, with 9 bases between. This CDR3 comprises 15 residues.